Below, 8 T cell receptor beta chains from the same sample are listed, as sequenced in a study of cytomegalovirus exposure and HLA in healthy donors. The primer mix had 60 Vbeta and 13 Jbeta primers. The table came from immunoSEQ multiplex PCR; TCRdb's copy has only in-frame clones and leaves some out. The repertoire holds approximately 41,000 clones, with 65% to 85% as singletons. The sample taken for sequencing was PBMCs. The receptors stem from a man aged 50 or older in good health and CMV-seronegative.

The chain combines TRBV6-4 with TRBJ2-7; possible D gene TRBD1, 6 bases. Germline V lookup: CDR1 MRHNA, CDR2 SNTAGT. V dropped 5 bases and J dropped 2 bases, with 13 bases sitting between them. This CDR3 comprises 14 residues. As DNA, the CDR3 is TGTGCCAGCAGTCGACAGGAGCGTCCCTACGAGCAGTACTTC. This encodes CASSRQERPYEQYF.

This clone appeared a single time. The V call is TRBV5-6, the J call TRBJ1-2; TRBD1 might be the D (5 bases). Germline V gene lookup returns CDR1 SGHDT and CDR2 YYEEEE. V lost 0 bases, J lost 8 bases, and 14 bases lay in between. The CDR3 is 14 amino acids. The CDR3 sequence is CASSLVAGGGGYTF. CDR3 sequence (DNA): TGTGCCAGCAGCTTGGTAGCCGGGGGAGGCGGCTACACCTTC.

A few counts support this clone. The V gene is TRBV28, the J gene TRBJ2-2; D might be TRBD2 (5 bases). Trimming took 3 bases from V and 4 from J, leaving 12 bases between them. Germline V gene data show CDR1 as MDHEN and CDR2 as SYDVKM. The CDR3 has 15 amino acids. CDR3 DNA: TGTGCCAGCAGTTTGCTGGGTGGAGGCACCGGGGAGCTGTTTTTT. Translation: CASSLLGGGTGELFF.

In this sample, this clone turned up once. J is TRBJ1-5 and V is TRBV4-3, with D unresolved. Trimming left V 4 bases short and J 1 base short, with 8 bases between. Germline assignment: CDR1 LGHNA and CDR2 YSLEER. The CDR3 contains 14 residues. The CDR3 coding sequence is TGCGCCAGCAGCCTCGGGTCCAGCAATCAGCCCCAGCATTTT. It yields the protein CASSLGSSNQPQHF.

This clone came up a few times. This chain connects TRBV6-1 to TRBJ1-3; D is undetermined. The CDR3 spans 16 residues. The germline V and J ends were trimmed by 2 bases and 3 bases, with 14 bases remaining between them. Germline-derived CDR1 and CDR2 are MNHNS and SASEGT. CDR3 sequence reads: CASSEFGGKNGNTIYF. The CDR3 DNA follows: TGTGCCAGCAGTGAATTCGGCGGGAAAAATGGAAACACCATATATTTT.

In DNA form, the CDR3 reads TGTGCCAGCAGCGCCCACAGCAGGGGGCAGGGTGAAAAACTGTTTTTT. The encoded protein is CASSAHSRGQGEKLFF. J is TRBJ1-4 and V is TRBV9, with TRBD1 matching over 8 bases. The CDR3 is made up of 16 amino acids. The V gene end was trimmed by 3 bases and the J gene end by 7 bases; junction bases not matched to a gene: 11. CDR1 and CDR2 from the germline V gene are SGDLS and YYNGEE.

The chain carries TRBV4-1 and TRBJ1-6; 7 bases match TRBD1. This CDR3 spans 14 amino acids. The germline V gene encodes CDR1 MGHRA and CDR2 YSYEKL. V trimming: 3 bases; J trimming: 7 bases; junction bases outside the gene matches: 3. The CDR3 spells CASSQTQGNSPLHF. The CDR3 bases are TGCGCCAGCAGCCAGACACAGGGGAATTCACCCCTCCACTTT.

This chain uses TRBV14 with TRBJ2-7; TRBD2 is a possible D gene (5 bases). The CDR3 totals 13 residues. V dropped 5 bases and J dropped 3 bases, with 11 bases sitting between them. From germline, CDR1 is SGHDN and CDR2 FVKESK. In DNA form, the CDR3 reads TGTGCCAGCAGCTTCGGACTGTTCTACGAGCAGTACTTC. It yields the protein CASSFGLFYEQYF.